This T cell receptor beta chain emerged from a study of OX40 agonist ivuxolimab in advanced cancers. Study background: Treatment of patients was with ivuxolimab, an agonistic anti-OX40 (CD134) antibody. Among those treated, three patients had partial responses, one with hepatocellular carcinoma and two with cutaneous melanoma.

Study-level points and caveats: Some of the lowest clonal expansion was seen in partial responders at 0.1-3.0 mg/kg.

The assay was immunoSEQ multiplex PCR, and TCRdb's table has in-frame clones only and misses some. Here the sample spans almost 80,000 clones, about 83% being singletons. Of note for this clone: What it recognizes is unknown.

Baseline was the first blood sampling point, followed by cycle 4 day 1 and cycle 7 day 1. Deletions cut 7 bases from V and 6 bases from J, with 18 bases between. Per germline, CDR1 SGHTA and CDR2 FQGNSA. The CDR3 runs 14 residues. The chain recombines TRBV7-2 with TRBJ1-2; weak D call: TRBD1 (6 bases). The origin of this receptor is an adult with an advanced solid tumor such as melanoma, head and neck, liver or kidney cancer. The sample consisted of CD4+ or CD8+ T cells sorted from blood, taken in a trial of the OX40 agonist ivuxolimab. As DNA, the CDR3 is TGTGCCAGCAACCCGACGGGGGGCGGGAATGGCTACACCTTC. Its protein is CASNPTGGGNGYTF.